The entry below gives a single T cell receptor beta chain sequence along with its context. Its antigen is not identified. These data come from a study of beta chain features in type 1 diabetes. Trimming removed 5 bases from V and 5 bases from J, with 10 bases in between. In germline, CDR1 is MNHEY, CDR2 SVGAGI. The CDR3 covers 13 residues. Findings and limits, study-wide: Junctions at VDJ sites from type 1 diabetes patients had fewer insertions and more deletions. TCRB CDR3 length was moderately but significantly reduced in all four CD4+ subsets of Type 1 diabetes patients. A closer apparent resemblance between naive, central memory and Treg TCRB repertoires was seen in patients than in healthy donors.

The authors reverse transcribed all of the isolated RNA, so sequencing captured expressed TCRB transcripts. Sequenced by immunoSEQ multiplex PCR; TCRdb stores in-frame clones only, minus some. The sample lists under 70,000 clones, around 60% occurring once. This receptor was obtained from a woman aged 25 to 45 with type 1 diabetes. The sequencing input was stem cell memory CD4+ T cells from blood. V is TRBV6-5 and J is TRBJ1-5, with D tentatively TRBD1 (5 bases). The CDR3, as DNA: TGTGCCAGCAGTAAGCGGGGGGATCAGCCCCAGCATTTT. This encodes CASSKRGDQPQHF.